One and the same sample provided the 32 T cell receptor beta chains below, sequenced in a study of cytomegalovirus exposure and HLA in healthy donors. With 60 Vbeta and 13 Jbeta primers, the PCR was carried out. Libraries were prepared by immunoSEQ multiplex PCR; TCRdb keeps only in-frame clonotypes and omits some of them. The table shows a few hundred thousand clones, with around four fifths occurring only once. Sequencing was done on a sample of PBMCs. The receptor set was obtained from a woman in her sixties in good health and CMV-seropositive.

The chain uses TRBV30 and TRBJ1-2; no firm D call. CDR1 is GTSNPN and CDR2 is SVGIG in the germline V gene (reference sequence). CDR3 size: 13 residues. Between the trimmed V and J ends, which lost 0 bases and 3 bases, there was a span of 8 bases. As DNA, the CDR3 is TGTGCCTGGAGTGTACACAGAGACTATGGCTACACCTTC. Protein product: CAWSVHRDYGYTF.

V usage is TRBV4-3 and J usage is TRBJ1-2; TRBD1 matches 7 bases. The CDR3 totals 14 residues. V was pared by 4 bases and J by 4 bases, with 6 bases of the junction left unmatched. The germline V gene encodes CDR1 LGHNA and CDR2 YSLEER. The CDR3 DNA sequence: TGCGCCAGCAGCCCAGGGGGAAGTAGCTATGGCTACACCTTC. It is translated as CASSPGGSSYGYTF.

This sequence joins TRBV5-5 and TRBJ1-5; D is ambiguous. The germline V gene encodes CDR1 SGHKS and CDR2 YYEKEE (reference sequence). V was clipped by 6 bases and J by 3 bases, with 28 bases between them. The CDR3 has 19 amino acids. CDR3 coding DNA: TGTGCCAGCATCCCGGACGGCGGGCCTATACCGCACCCCAATCAGCCCCAGCATTTT. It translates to CASIPDGGPIPHPNQPQHF.

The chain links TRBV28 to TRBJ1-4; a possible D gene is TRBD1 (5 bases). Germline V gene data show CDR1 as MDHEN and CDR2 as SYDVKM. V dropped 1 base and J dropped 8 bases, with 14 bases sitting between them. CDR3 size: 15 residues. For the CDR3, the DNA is TGTGCCAGCAGTTTATTAGGCAGGGAGGAGGAAAAACTGTTTTTT. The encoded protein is CASSLLGREEEKLFF.

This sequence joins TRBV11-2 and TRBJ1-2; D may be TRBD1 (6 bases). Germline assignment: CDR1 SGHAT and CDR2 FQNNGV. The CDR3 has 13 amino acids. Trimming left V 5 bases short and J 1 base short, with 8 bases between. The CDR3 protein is CASSPGHNYGYTF. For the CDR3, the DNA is TGTGCCAGCAGCCCGGGACATAACTATGGCTACACCTTC.

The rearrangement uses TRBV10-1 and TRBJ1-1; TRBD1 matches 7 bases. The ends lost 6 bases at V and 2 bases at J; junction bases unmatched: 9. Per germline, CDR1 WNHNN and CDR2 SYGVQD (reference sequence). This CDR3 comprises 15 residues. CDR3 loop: CASRPDREPNTEAFF. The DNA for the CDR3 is TGCGCCAGCAGACCCGACAGGGAACCAAACACTGAAGCTTTCTTT.

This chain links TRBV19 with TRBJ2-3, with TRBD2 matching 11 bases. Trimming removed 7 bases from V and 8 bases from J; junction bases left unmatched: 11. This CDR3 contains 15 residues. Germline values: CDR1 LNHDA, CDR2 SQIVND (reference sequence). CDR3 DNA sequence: TGTGCCAGTACGGGTAGTAGCGGGGGGGAAGGTACGCAGTATTTT. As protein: CASTGSSGGEGTQYF.

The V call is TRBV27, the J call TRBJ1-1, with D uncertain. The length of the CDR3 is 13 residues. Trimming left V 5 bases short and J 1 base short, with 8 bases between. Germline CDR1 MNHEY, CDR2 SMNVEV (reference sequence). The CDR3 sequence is CASSRRENTEAFF. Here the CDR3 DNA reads TGTGCCAGCAGTAGACGGGAGAACACTGAAGCTTTCTTT.

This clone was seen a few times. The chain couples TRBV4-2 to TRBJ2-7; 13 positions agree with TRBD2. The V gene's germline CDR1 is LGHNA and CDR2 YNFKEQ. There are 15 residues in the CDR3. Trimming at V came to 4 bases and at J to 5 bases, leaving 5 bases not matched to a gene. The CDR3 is CASSRGLAGEDEQYF. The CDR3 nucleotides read TGTGCCAGCAGCCGCGGACTAGCGGGGGAAGACGAGCAGTACTTC.

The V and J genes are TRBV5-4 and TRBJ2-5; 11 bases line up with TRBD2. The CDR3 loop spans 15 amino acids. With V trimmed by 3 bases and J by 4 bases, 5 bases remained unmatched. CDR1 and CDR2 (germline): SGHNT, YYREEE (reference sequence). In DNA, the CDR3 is TGTGCCAGCAGCTCCATAGCGGGAGGGGGAGAGACCCAGTACTTC. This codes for CASSSIAGGGETQYF.

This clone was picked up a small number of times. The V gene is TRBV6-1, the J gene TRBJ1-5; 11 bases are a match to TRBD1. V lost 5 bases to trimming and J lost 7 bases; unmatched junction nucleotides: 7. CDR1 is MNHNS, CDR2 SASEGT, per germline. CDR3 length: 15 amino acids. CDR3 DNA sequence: TGTGCCAGCAGTCGGACAGGGGGCGACGTGCAGCCCCAGCATTTT. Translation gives CASSRTGGDVQPQHF.

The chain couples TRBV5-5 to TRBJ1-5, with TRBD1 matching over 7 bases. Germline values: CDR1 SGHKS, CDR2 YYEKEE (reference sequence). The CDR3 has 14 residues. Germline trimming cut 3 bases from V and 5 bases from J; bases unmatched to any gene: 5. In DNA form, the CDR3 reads TGTGCCAGCAGCTGGACAGGTGCAGATCAGCCCCAGCATTTT. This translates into CASSWTGADQPQHF.

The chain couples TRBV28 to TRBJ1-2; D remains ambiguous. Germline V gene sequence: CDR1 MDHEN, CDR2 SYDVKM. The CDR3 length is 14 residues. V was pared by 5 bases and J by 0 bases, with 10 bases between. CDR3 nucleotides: TGTGCCAGCAGTCCCTCCCAGACTAACTATGGCTACACCTTC. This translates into CASSPSQTNYGYTF.

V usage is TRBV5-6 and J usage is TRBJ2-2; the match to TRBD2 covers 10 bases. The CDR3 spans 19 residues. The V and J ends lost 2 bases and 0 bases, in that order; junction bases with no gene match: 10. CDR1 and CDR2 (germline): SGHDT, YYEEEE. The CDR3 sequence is CASSLGAGGFLANTGELFF. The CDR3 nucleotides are TGTGCCAGCAGCTTAGGAGCGGGAGGGTTTCTTGCGAACACCGGGGAGCTGTTTTTT.

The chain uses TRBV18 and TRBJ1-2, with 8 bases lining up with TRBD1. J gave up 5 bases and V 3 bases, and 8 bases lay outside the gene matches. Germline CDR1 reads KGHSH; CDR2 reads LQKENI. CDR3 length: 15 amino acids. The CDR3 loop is CASSPGQANIYGYTF. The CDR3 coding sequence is TGTGCCAGCTCACCGGGACAGGCAAATATTTATGGCTACACCTTC.

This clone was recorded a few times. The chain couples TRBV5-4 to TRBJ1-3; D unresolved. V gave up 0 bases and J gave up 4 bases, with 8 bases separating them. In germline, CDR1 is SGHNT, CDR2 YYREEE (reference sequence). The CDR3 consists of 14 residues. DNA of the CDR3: TGTGCCAGCAGCTTGGCGGGTACCGGAAACACCATATATTTT. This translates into CASSLAGTGNTIYF.

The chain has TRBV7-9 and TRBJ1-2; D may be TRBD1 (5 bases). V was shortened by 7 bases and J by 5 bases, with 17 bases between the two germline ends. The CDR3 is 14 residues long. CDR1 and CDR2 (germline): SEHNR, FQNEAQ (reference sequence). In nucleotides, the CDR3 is TGTGCCAGCACTAGGGGCAGCCAAATTTATGGCTACACCTTC. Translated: CASTRGSQIYGYTF.

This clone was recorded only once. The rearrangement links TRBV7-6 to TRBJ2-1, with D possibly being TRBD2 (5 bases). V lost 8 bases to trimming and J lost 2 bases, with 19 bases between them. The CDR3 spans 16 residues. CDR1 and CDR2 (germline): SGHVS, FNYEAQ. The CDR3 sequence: CASAPGGGSTYNEQFF. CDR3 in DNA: TGTGCCAGCGCCCCGGGTGGCGGGTCCACCTACAATGAGCAGTTCTTC.

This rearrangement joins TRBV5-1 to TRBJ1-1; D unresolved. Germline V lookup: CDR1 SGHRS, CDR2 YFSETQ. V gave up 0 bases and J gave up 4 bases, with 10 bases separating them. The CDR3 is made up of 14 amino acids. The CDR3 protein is CASSLAAGVTEAFF. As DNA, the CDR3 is TGCGCCAGCAGCTTGGCCGCAGGCGTCACTGAAGCTTTCTTT.

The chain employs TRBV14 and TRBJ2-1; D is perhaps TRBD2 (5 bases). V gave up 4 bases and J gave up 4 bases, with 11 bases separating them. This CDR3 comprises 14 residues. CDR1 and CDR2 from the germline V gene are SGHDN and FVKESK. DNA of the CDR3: TGTGCCAGCAGCCGACCGGGCGGGTACAATGAGCAGTTCTTC. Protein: CASSRPGGYNEQFF.

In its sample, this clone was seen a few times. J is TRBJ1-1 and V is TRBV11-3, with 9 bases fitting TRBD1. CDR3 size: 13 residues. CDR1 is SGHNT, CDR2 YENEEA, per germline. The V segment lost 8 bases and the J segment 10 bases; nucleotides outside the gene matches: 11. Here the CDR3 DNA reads TGTGCCAGCGGGAAACAGGGGGCTGAGCCAGCTTTCTTT. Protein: CASGKQGAEPAFF.

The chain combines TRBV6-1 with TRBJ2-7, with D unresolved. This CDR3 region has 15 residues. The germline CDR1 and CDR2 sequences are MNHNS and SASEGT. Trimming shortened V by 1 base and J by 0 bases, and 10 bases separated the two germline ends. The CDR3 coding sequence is TGTGCCAGCAGTGAAGACACAAATAACTCCTACGAGCAGTACTTC. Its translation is CASSEDTNNSYEQYF.

The DNA of the CDR3 is TGTGCCAGCAGCTTAGTACAGGGAGGGGTTCCTTTCTTT. It translates to CASSLVQGGVPFF. V is TRBV11-2 and J is TRBJ1-1, with a possible D match to TRBD1 (6 bases). The CDR3 is made up of 13 amino acids. Germline V gene sequence: CDR1 SGHAT, CDR2 FQNNGV. V lost 1 base to trimming and J lost 12 bases, with 15 bases between them. The complete variable domain, with remaining parts taken from reference TRBV11-2 and TRBJ1-1, reads EAGVAQSPRYKIIEKRQSVAFWCNPISGHATLYWYQQILGQGPKLLIQFQNNGVVDDSQLPKDRFSAERLKGVDSTLKIQPAKLEDSAVYLCASSLVQGGVPFFGQGTRLTVV.

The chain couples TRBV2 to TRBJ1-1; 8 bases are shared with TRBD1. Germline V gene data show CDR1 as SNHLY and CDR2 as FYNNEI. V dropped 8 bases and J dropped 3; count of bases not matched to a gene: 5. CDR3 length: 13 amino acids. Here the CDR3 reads CASGRTGYTEAFF. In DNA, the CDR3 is TGTGCCAGCGGGAGGACAGGGTACACTGAAGCTTTCTTT.

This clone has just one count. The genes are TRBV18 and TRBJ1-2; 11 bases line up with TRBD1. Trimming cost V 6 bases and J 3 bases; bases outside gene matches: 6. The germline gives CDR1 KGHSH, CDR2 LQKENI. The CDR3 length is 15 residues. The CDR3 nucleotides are TGTGCCAGCTCTCCGGGACAGGGGGTTTACTATGGCTACACCTTC. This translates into CASSPGQGVYYGYTF.

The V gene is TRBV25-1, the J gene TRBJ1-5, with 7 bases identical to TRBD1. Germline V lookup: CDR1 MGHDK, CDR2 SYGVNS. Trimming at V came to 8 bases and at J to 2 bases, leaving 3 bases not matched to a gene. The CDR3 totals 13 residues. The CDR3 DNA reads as TGTGCCAGCCCCGGACAGGGCAATCAGCCCCAGCATTTT. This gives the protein CASPGQGNQPQHF.

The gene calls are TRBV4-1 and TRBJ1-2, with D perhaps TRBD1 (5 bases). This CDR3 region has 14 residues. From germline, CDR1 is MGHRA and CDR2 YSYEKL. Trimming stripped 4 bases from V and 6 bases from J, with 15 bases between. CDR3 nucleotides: TGCGCCAGCAGCCCGACGGGGGAAAAGAATGGCTACACCTTC. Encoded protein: CASSPTGEKNGYTF.

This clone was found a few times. The CDR3 protein is CASSDTDSSYNEQFF. The CDR3 DNA is TGTGCCAGCAGTGACACGGACTCTTCCTACAATGAGCAGTTCTTC. The V gene is TRBV6-4, the J gene TRBJ2-1, with D possibly matching TRBD2 (5 bases). Germline V gene sequence: CDR1 MRHNA, CDR2 SNTAGT. CDR3 size: 15 residues. V was shortened by 2 bases and J by 1 base, with 9 bases between the two germline ends.

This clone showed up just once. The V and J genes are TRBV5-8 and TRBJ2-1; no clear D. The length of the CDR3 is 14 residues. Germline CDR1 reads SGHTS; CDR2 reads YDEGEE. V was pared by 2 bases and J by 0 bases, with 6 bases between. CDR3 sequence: CASSLWSSYNEQFF. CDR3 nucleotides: TGTGCCAGCAGCTTATGGAGCTCCTACAATGAGCAGTTCTTC.

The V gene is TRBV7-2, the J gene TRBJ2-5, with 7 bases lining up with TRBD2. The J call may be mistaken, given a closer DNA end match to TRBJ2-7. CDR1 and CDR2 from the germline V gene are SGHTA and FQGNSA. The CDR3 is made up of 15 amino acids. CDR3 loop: CASSLAGGSSYEQYF. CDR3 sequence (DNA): TGTGCCAGCAGCTTAGCGGGGGGGTCGTCCTACGAGCAGTACTTC.

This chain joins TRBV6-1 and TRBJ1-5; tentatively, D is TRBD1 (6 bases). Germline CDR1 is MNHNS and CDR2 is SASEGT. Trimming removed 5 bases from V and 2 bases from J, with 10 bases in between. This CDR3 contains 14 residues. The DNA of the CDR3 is TGTGCCAGCAGTCCGACAGGTGGCAATCAGCCCCAGCATTTT. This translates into CASSPTGGNQPQHF.

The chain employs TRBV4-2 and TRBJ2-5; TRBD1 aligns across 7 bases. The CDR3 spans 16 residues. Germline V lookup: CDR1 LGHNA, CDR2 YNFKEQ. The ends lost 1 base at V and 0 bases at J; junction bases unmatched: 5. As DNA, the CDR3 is TGTGCCAGCAGCCAAGGCGGACAGGTGTACCAAGAGACCCAGTACTTC. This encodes CASSQGGQVYQETQYF.